The subject of this entry is one T cell receptor (beta chain). Its antigen is as yet unknown. This sample was included in a study of T cells in Graves' hyperthyroidism and ophthalmopathy. Study findings and constraints: Most thyroid clonotypes that were expanded above 0.001 also turned up in blood.

The CDR3 loop spans 16 amino acids. The ends lost 4 bases at V and 5 bases at J; junction bases unmatched: 6. CDR1 MDHEN and CDR2 SYDVKM come from the germline V gene. Authors of the study amplified TCR beta CDR3 regions from RNA transcripts. HTBI primers were employed in a first-round RT-PCR of the TCR CDR3. TCRdb reprocessed the multiplex PCR reads via MiXCR and lists one record per CDR3 protein. The table has some 620,000 distinct CDR3 sequences, 15% to 20% seen once. The sequencing input was blood. The V gene is TRBV28, the J gene TRBJ2-3, with 13 bases lining up with TRBD2. The sequence was collected from a woman younger than 45 with Graves' hyperthyroidism. DNA for the CDR3: TGTGCCAGCAGTTACGGACTAGCGGGAGTACTAGATACGCAGTATTTT. Amino acids: CASSYGLAGVLDTQYF.